Below are 15 T cell receptor beta chains sequenced from a single sample in a study of blood T cell repertoires in COVID-19. Sequenced by immunoSEQ multiplex PCR; TCRdb stores in-frame clones only, minus some. Among roughly 60,000 clones listed, 87% were seen once. The sample taken for sequencing was peripheral blood. The receptors shown here come from a human donor with acute or convalescent COVID-19. The donor label of this sample is uncertain.

V usage is TRBV4-1 and J usage is TRBJ2-3, with 10 nucleotides matching TRBD2. V shed 1 base and J 6 bases; nucleotides not matched to a gene: 4. The CDR3 is 15 amino acids. The germline CDR1 and CDR2 sequences are MGHRA and YSYEKL. The CDR3 loop is CASSQASGSMDTQYF. Here the CDR3 DNA reads TGCGCCAGCAGCCAAGCTAGCGGGAGTATGGATACGCAGTATTTT.

This clone occurred once. The chain joins TRBV12-5 to TRBJ2-1; D gene unclear. The CDR3 consists of 13 residues. Germline CDR1 is LGHNT and CDR2 is FRNRAP. V lost 0 bases and J lost 8, with 8 bases in between. The CDR3 here is CASGLVTSHEQFF. The DNA for the CDR3 is TGTGCTAGTGGTTTGGTGACTTCCCATGAGCAGTTCTTC.

The rearrangement joins TRBV6-4 to TRBJ2-1, with a weak D call TRBD1 (5 bases). Germline V gene lookup returns CDR1 MRHNA and CDR2 SNTAGT. The germline V and J ends were trimmed by 0 bases and 16 bases, with 10 bases remaining between them. CDR3 length: 11 residues. CDR3 sequence reads: CASSDSGRVFF. The DNA for the CDR3 is TGTGCCAGCAGTGACTCGGGCAGGGTTTTCTTC.

The chain recombines TRBV5-1 with TRBJ2-5, with 7 bases identical to TRBD1. V lost 3 bases and J lost 3; bases outside the gene matches: 5. The V gene's germline CDR1 is SGHRS and CDR2 YFSETQ. The CDR3 is 14 residues long. CDR3 coding DNA: TGCGCCAGCAGCTGGGGACAGACAGAAGAGACCCAGTACTTC. It is translated as CASSWGQTEETQYF.

The CDR3 spells CASSFGRRYSSYNSPLHF. The CDR3 DNA is TGTGCCAGCAGTTTTGGCAGGCGCTACAGCTCCTATAATTCACCCCTCCACTTT. V gene TRBV28 combines with J gene TRBJ1-6; no definite D call. Between the trimmed V and J ends, which lost 3 bases and 0 bases, there was a span of 15 bases. CDR3 size: 18 residues. CDR1 and CDR2 (germline): MDHEN, SYDVKM.

This sequence joins TRBV7-2 and TRBJ2-7; tentatively, D is TRBD2 (5 bases). This CDR3 comprises 14 residues. V dropped 3 bases and J dropped 6 bases, with 15 bases sitting between them. CDR1 and CDR2 from the germline V gene are SGHTA and FQGNSA. The CDR3 bases are TGTGCCAGCAGCTTGACGGGGTTCGGGATCGAGCAGTACTTC. This translates into CASSLTGFGIEQYF.

This rearrangement joins TRBV29-1 to TRBJ2-1; TRBD2 matches 11 bases. This CDR3 contains 17 residues. Per germline, CDR1 SQVTM and CDR2 ANQGSEA. V gave up 7 bases and J gave up 7 bases; unmatched junction bases: 18. As DNA, the CDR3 is TGCAGCGCTGGTTTGTTACTAGCGGGAGCTTTCGGTAATGAGCAGTTCTTC. It codes for CSAGLLLAGAFGNEQFF.

The chain combines TRBV7-3 with TRBJ2-1, with 11 bases identical to TRBD2. Germline loops: CDR1 SGHTA, CDR2 FQGTGA. V lost 3 bases and J lost 0; bases outside the gene matches: 10. The CDR3 runs 19 residues. The DNA for the CDR3 is TGTGCCAGCAGCTTTGGGCTAGCGGGAGGTTCGAACTCCTACAATGAGCAGTTCTTC. This translates into CASSFGLAGGSNSYNEQFF.

The chain uses TRBV27 and TRBJ2-7, with TRBD2 identical over 8 bases. This CDR3 comprises 17 residues. J gave up 0 bases and V 4 bases, and 11 bases lay outside the gene matches. The germline V gene encodes CDR1 MNHEY and CDR2 SMNVEV (reference sequence). CDR3 sequence: CASSSHPGGRSSYEQYF. CDR3 coding DNA: TGTGCCAGCAGTTCCCACCCGGGGGGGCGAAGCTCCTACGAGCAGTACTTC.

V is TRBV7-9 and J is TRBJ2-1, with D maybe TRBD2 (5 bases). This CDR3 comprises 13 residues. V dropped 3 bases and J dropped 9 bases, with 12 bases sitting between them. Germline V gives CDR1 SEHNR, CDR2 FQNEAQ (reference sequence). The CDR3 reads CASSLGGRVEQFF. CDR3 sequence (DNA): TGTGCCAGCAGCTTGGGCGGGCGGGTTGAGCAGTTCTTC.

This clone came up a few times. The chain links TRBV2 to TRBJ1-6, with D unresolved. This CDR3 region has 14 residues. V was clipped by 8 bases and J by 9 bases, with 17 bases between them. Germline assignment: CDR1 SNHLY and CDR2 FYNNEI. The CDR3 protein is CASQGRDWGSPLHF. The CDR3 DNA follows: TGTGCCAGCCAAGGGAGGGATTGGGGTTCACCCCTCCACTTT.

The rearrangement uses TRBV10-1 and TRBJ2-3, with TRBD1 identical over 7 bases. Germline-derived CDR1 and CDR2 are WNHNN and SYGVQD (reference sequence). V shed 3 bases and J 1 base; nucleotides not matched to a gene: 4. The CDR3 totals 15 residues. This CDR3 reads CASSDPGTGTDTQYF. Here the CDR3 DNA reads TGCGCCAGCAGTGACCCCGGGACAGGCACAGATACGCAGTATTTT.

The chain combines TRBV23-1 with TRBJ2-7, with D hard to call. TRBV23-1 is sorted into the ORF group, with uncertain function. CDR3 length: 15 residues. Trimming pared 8 bases from V and 1 base from J, leaving 18 bases between. The CDR3 loop is CASPTCGTASYEQYF. CDR3 sequence (DNA): TGCGCCAGCCCCACCTGCGGCACGGCTTCCTACGAGCAGTACTTC.

The chain employs TRBV29-1 and TRBJ2-7; 8 bases map to TRBD2. V lost 7 bases, J lost 3 bases, and 8 bases stayed unmatched. The germline V gene encodes CDR1 SQVTM and CDR2 ANQGSEA. The CDR3 runs 13 residues. CDR3 nucleotide sequence: TGCAGCGCTGGACAAGCGGGAGACTACGAGCAGTACTTC. Its translation is CSAGQAGDYEQYF.

This sequence joins TRBV7-9 and TRBJ1-4; the match to TRBD1 covers 9 bases. CDR3 length: 15 residues. V dropped 5 bases and J dropped 5; count of bases not matched to a gene: 6. CDR1 is SEHNR, CDR2 FQNEAQ, per germline (reference sequence). The CDR3 region is CASSTGQGGNEKLFF. The DNA of the CDR3 is TGTGCCAGCAGCACGGGACAGGGAGGGAATGAAAAACTGTTTTTT.